The 6 T cell receptor beta chains reported below all come from one sample, sequenced in a study of shared clonotypes between healthy human individuals. Sequencing used immunoSEQ multiplex PCR; TCRdb keeps in-frame clones, though not all of them. The sample carries around 980,000 clones, more than 75% recorded once. The sample consisted of memory CD4+ T cells from PBMCs. Subset of the sample: CD45RA-negative fraction. These receptors all stem from a man in his late teens or twenties in good health. Some clones in this sample may be carry-over from other donors' samples.

The chain combines TRBV5-1 with TRBJ1-2; 10 bases agree with TRBD1. Germline CDR1 SGHRS, CDR2 YFSETQ. The V segment lost 0 bases and the J segment 5 bases; nucleotides outside the gene matches: 13. The CDR3 covers 18 residues. The CDR3 loop reads CASSLDGQGGPGRYGYTF. CDR3 DNA sequence: TGCGCCAGCAGCTTGGACGGACAGGGGGGCCCTGGTAGATATGGCTACACCTTC.

The chain recombines TRBV7-9 with TRBJ2-5; D possibly matches TRBD1 or TRBD2 (6 bases each). This CDR3 comprises 17 residues. In germline, CDR1 is SEHNR, CDR2 FQNEAQ (reference sequence). V lost 5 bases, J lost 5 bases, and 24 bases lay in between. For the CDR3, the DNA is TGTGCCAGCAGCCCCCTAGGGGGAGGCACCTTTCTGGAGACCCAGTACTTC. This sequence encodes CASSPLGGGTFLETQYF.

There are a few counts of this clone. V and J are TRBV7-3 and TRBJ2-1; 12 positions match TRBD2. The CDR3 extends over 17 amino acids. From germline, CDR1 is SGHTA and CDR2 FQGTGA. V lost 8 bases and J lost 3; bases outside the gene matches: 11. The CDR3 sequence: CASARLAGVEGYNEQFF. In DNA, the CDR3 is TGTGCCAGCGCGAGACTAGCGGGAGTTGAAGGCTACAATGAGCAGTTCTTC. The full variable domain, completed using reference TRBV7-3 and TRBJ2-1, is GAGVSQTPSNKVTEKGKYVELRCDPISGHTALYWYRQSLGQGPEFLIYFQGTGAADDSGLPNDRFFAVRPEGSVSTLKIQRTERGDSAVYLCASARLAGVEGYNEQFFGPGTRLTVL.

This clone occurred a few times. This chain connects TRBV2 to TRBJ2-7, with TRBD1 as a possible D gene (7 bases). This CDR3 contains 16 residues. Germline V gives CDR1 SNHLY, CDR2 FYNNEI. V lost 4 bases and J 3 bases, leaving 19 bases between the germline ends. The CDR3 sequence is CASSGLGRDRRYEQYF. As DNA, the CDR3 is TGTGCCAGCAGTGGATTGGGGCGGGACAGACGCTACGAGCAGTACTTC.

The CDR3 spells CASRGTGQGGEKLFF. Written as DNA, the CDR3 is TGTGCCAGCAGGGGAACCGGCCAGGGGGGTGAAAAACTGTTTTTT. The chain carries TRBV2 and TRBJ1-4; TRBD1 agrees at 7 bases. Germline loops: CDR1 SNHLY, CDR2 FYNNEI. The CDR3 runs to 15 residues. V trimming: 6 bases; J trimming: 7 bases; junction bases outside the gene matches: 11. The variable domain in full, completed from reference TRBV2 and TRBJ1-4, reads EPEVTQTPSHQVTQMGQEVILRCVPISNHLYFYWYRQILGQKVEFLVSFYNNEISEKSEIFDDQFSVERPDGSNFTLKIRSTKLEDSAMYFCASRGTGQGGEKLFFGSGTQLSVL.

The genes are TRBV19 and TRBJ2-7; D is unresolved. Germline V lookup: CDR1 LNHDA, CDR2 SQIVND (reference sequence). The CDR3 has 13 residues. Between the trimmed V and J ends, which lost 3 bases and 0 bases, there was a span of 6 bases. The CDR3 region is CASSIAVSYEQYF. CDR3 bases: TGTGCCAGTAGTATTGCTGTCTCCTACGAGCAGTACTTC.